This TCR beta chain stems from a study of blood T cells in healthy people across ages. V shed 2 bases and J shed 3 bases, with 15 bases lying between them. Germline V gene data show CDR1 as SGHTA and CDR2 as FQGTGA. The CDR3 is made up of 16 amino acids. A J-beta primer mix and a sample-barcoded 5' primer were used in a second PCR of about 7 to 12 cycles. Every cDNA molecule carried a tag from a template-switch adaptor bearing 12 random nucleotides. Using its own MiXCR run on the 5' RACE reads, TCRdb lists one record per CDR3 protein. The sample holds 800,000 to 900,000 distinct CDR3 sequences, under 80% seen once. Ten or more counts support this clonotype. Its specificity is unknown. Overall study results and limits: Possibly confounding the expanded clonotype changes was the fact that donor CMV status was unknown.

The sequenced material came from blood. This TCR came from a man aged 30 to 39 in good health. This chain joins TRBV7-3 and TRBJ2-3; D not certain. Here the CDR3 reads CASSLGLSGVTDTQYF. DNA for the CDR3: TGTGCCAGCAGCTTAGGTCTCAGTGGGGTAACAGATACGCAGTATTTT.